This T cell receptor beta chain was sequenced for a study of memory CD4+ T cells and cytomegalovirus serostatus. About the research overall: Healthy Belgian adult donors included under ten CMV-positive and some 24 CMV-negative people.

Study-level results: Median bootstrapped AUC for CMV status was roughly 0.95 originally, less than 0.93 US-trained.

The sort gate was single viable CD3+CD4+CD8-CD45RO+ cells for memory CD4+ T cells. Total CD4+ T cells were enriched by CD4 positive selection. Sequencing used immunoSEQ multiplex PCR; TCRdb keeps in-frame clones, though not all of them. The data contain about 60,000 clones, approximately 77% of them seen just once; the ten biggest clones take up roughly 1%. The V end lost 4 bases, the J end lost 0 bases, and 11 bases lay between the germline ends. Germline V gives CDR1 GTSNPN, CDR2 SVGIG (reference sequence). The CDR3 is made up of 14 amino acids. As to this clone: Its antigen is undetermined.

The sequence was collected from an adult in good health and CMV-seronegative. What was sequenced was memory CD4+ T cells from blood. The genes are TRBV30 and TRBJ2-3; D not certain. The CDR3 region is CAWIGRPSTDTQYF. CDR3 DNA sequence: TGTGCCTGGATCGGGCGGCCTAGCACAGATACGCAGTATTTT.